The entry that follows covers one T cell receptor beta chain sequence. Its antigen is unknown. This entry belongs to a study of cytomegalovirus exposure and HLA in healthy donors. Study in general: The 95 to 150 validation repertoires and the approximately 700 first-cohort repertoires shared a platform, a later analysis reported. Findings and limits, study-wide: The tendency of first-cohort TCR clusters to co-occur in the 120 or so validation repertoires was the finding of a later analysis. Cytomegalovirus-associated TCR beta chains were listed, numbering 164.

These donors were members of the approximately 110-subject validation cohort, a group separate from the approximately 680-subject first cohort. Sequencing was performed with immunoSEQ multiplex PCR; in TCRdb, only in-frame clones are kept and a portion is missing. The data show over 200,000 clones, less than 95% seen once. The V end was cut by 0 bases, the J end by 5 bases, with 15 bases between. CDR1 is SGHRS, CDR2 YFSETQ, per germline. The CDR3 is 15 residues long. The chain is built from TRBV5-1 and TRBJ2-7; maybe TRBD1 (6 bases). Sequencing used PBMCs. This receptor was identified in a woman in her thirties in good health and CMV-seronegative. The CDR3 here is CASSLDRVVGDEQYF. CDR3 nucleotide sequence: TGCGCCAGCAGCTTGGACAGGGTAGTGGGGGACGAGCAGTACTTC. The full variable domain, its missing parts supplied by reference TRBV5-1 and TRBJ2-7, is KAGVTQTPRYLIKTRGQQVTLSCSPISGHRSVSWYQQTPGQGLQFLFEYFSETQRNKGNFPGRFSGRQFSNSRSEMNVSTLELGDSALYLCASSLDRVVGDEQYFGPGTRLTVT.